These 14 T cell receptor beta chains share one sample of origin, sequenced in a study of early T cells in non-severe SARS-CoV-2 infection. TCRdb re-called the 5' RACE reads through MiXCR, storing one row per CDR3 protein. Found here are about 52,000 distinct CDR3 sequences, around 10% of them singletons; the top ten hold more than 8.5%. Sequences were obtained from whole blood. Receptor source: an adult who was a healthcare worker with PCR-confirmed SARS-CoV-2 infection or an uninfected control (not recorded which).

This clonotype was observed a single time. A junction boundary mismatches the germline segment, possibly from a read error. The gene calls are TRBV5-1 and TRBJ2-2; 8 bases fit TRBD1. CDR3 size: 15 residues. Per germline, CDR1 SGHRS and CDR2 YFSETQ. The CDR3 reads CASSFHRGNTGELFF. For the CDR3, the DNA is TGTGCCAGCAGCTTTCACAGGGGGAATACCGGGGAGCTGTTTTTT.

This sequence joins TRBV7-2 and TRBJ1-5, with 10 positions matching TRBD1. This CDR3 spans 16 amino acids. J lost 2 bases, V lost 6 bases, and 7 bases had no gene match. Germline V gene lookup returns CDR1 SGHTA and CDR2 FQGNSA. CDR3 nucleotides: TGTGCCAGCAGGACGGGGACAGGGGAGGGCAATCAGCCCCAGCATTTT. This encodes CASRTGTGEGNQPQHF.

Remarks on this clonotype: This sequence may be a read error, since a much larger clone differs from it by one base. The V and J genes are TRBV7-2 and TRBJ2-2, with TRBD1 matching 7 bases. The CDR3 is made up of 17 amino acids. Germline CDR1 reads SGHTA; CDR2 reads FQGNSA. The CDR3 DNA reads as TGTGCCAGCAGCTTAGTGTTTGGGACAGCGAACACCCGGGAGCTGTTTTTT. The encoded protein is CASSLVFGTANTRELFF.

This clonotype was detected many times. This chain joins TRBV5-1 and TRBJ2-2; D not certain. The CDR3 covers 16 residues. Between the trimmed V and J ends, which lost 2 bases and 0 bases, there was a span of 11 bases. Germline loops: CDR1 SGHRS, CDR2 YFSETQ. The DNA for the CDR3 is TGCGCCAGCAGCTTCCGCGAGCCGGCGAACACCGGGGAGCTGTTTTTT. It translates to CASSFREPANTGELFF.

The genes are TRBV11-1 and TRBJ2-7; either TRBD1 or TRBD2 may fit D (5 bases each). CDR1 is SGHAT, CDR2 FQDESV, per germline (reference sequence). The V end was cut by 4 bases, the J end by 0 bases, with 10 bases between. The CDR3 covers 14 residues. CDR3 nucleotides: TGTGCCAGCAGCTCACGGGACGCCTCCTACGAGCAGTACTTC. It is translated as CASSSRDASYEQYF.

This clonotype was detected a few times. The chain employs TRBV29-1 and TRBJ2-6, with D possibly being TRBD2 (6 bases). This CDR3 has 16 amino acids. V lost 7 bases to trimming and J lost 1 base, with 17 bases between them. The germline gives CDR1 SQVTM, CDR2 ANQGSEA. In nucleotides, the CDR3 is TGCAGCGCTGTACAGGAGGGAGGATCTGGGGCCAACGTCCTGACTTTC. This encodes CSAVQEGGSGANVLTF.

This clonotype occurred many times. The CDR3 reads CASSSATSGIPGELFF. CDR3 bases: TGTGCCAGCAGCTCGGCCACTAGCGGGATCCCCGGGGAGCTGTTTTTT. The chain employs TRBV7-6 and TRBJ2-2; 10 bases match TRBD2. This CDR3 has 16 amino acids. Germline trimming cut 4 bases from V and 6 bases from J; bases unmatched to any gene: 8. In germline, CDR1 is SGHVS, CDR2 FNYEAQ. The entire variable domain, with the rest obtained from reference TRBV7-6 and TRBJ2-2, is as follows: GAGVSQSPRYKVTKRGQDVALRCDPISGHVSLYWYRQALGQGPEFLTYFNYEAQQDKSGLPNDRFSAERPEGSISTLTIQRTEQRDSAMYRCASSSATSGIPGELFFGEGSRLTVL.

This clonotype showed up just a few times. The chain couples TRBV6-5 to TRBJ1-5; D gene unclear. The CDR3 consists of 13 residues. Deletions cut 6 bases from V and 6 bases from J, with 12 bases between. Germline V gene data show CDR1 as MNHEY and CDR2 as SVGAGI. In DNA form, the CDR3 reads TGTGCCAGCAGCCCTGACCGGAGTCAGCCCCAGCATTTT. It encodes CASSPDRSQPQHF.

This clonotype was recorded many times. The rearrangement uses TRBV20-1 and TRBJ2-6; 10 nucleotides align to TRBD1. CDR1 and CDR2 (germline): DFQATT, SNEGSKA (reference sequence). V was pared by 4 bases and J by 0 bases, with 9 bases of the junction left unmatched. The CDR3 has 18 amino acids. The CDR3 region is CSATMTGGETSGANVLTF. The CDR3 nucleotides are TGCAGTGCTACCATGACAGGGGGCGAGACCTCTGGGGCCAACGTCCTGACTTTC.

The sample holds a few counts of this clonotype. CDR3 DNA: TGCGCCAGCAGCTTGGAGGGTCCCGGGGAGCTGTTTTTT. This translates into CASSLEGPGELFF. The chain recombines TRBV5-1 with TRBJ2-2; D is undetermined. V was cut by 0 bases and J by 6 bases, with 6 bases left in between. The germline V gene has CDR1 SGHRS and CDR2 YFSETQ. This CDR3 has 13 residues. Drawing the rest from reference TRBV5-1 and TRBJ2-2, the complete variable domain is KAGVTQTPRYLIKTRGQQVTLSCSPISGHRSVSWYQQTPGQGLQFLFEYFSETQRNKGNFPGRFSGRQFSNSRSEMNVSTLELGDSALYLCASSLEGPGELFFGEGSRLTVL.

Many counts were recorded for this clonotype. The chain is built from TRBV24-1 and TRBJ2-1, with D possibly matching TRBD2 (5 bases). The CDR3 covers 13 residues. Germline CDR1 reads KGHDR; CDR2 reads SFDVKD. Trimming took 4 bases from V and 6 from J, leaving 9 bases between them. CDR3: CATSDPDFNEQFF. CDR3 nucleotide sequence: TGTGCCACCAGTGACCCGGACTTCAATGAGCAGTTCTTC.

This clonotype was counted ten times or more. The chain joins TRBV28 to TRBJ2-3, with D perhaps TRBD1 or TRBD2 (6 bases each). Germline assignment: CDR1 MDHEN and CDR2 SYDVKM. V lost 3 bases and J lost 4, with 8 bases in between. CDR3 length: 13 residues. CDR3 DNA sequence: TGTGCCAGCAGTTTGGGGGGCCCAGATACGCAGTATTTT. This encodes CASSLGGPDTQYF.

At least ten counts were recorded for this clonotype. The chain employs TRBV11-2 and TRBJ2-1; D tentatively reads TRBD1 or TRBD2 (5 bases each). The V gene lost 5 bases and the J gene lost 5 bases, with 19 bases spanning the gap. CDR3 length: 16 amino acids. The germline CDR1 and CDR2 sequences are SGHAT and FQNNGV. This CDR3 reads CASSARDPSGNNEQFF. The CDR3 DNA reads as TGTGCCAGCAGCGCTCGGGACCCATCTGGTAACAATGAGCAGTTCTTC.

The chain joins TRBV29-1 to TRBJ2-5; D perhaps matches TRBD2 (6 bases). This CDR3 region has 14 residues. CDR1 is SQVTM and CDR2 is ANQGSEA in the germline V gene. Trimming cost V 7 bases and J 7 bases, with 22 bases left between them. CDR3 region: CSGRPVGGLGTQYF. The DNA for the CDR3 is TGCAGCGGCCGTCCCGTGGGGGGACTTGGGACCCAGTACTTC.